A single sample gave rise to the 8 T cell receptor beta chains below, sequenced in a study of tumor-infiltrating lymphocytes in primary liver carcinoma (dated 2017 in TCRdb). Without any cell sorting, total RNA and DNA were extracted together from around 18-30 mg of bulk tissue using the AllPrep DNA/RNA mini kit. The sequencer was an Illumina HiSeq 2500. TCRbeta-specific cDNA was reverse-transcribed from about 520 ng total RNA using a constant-region primer and ProtoScript II reverse transcriptase. TCRbeta libraries were built with three nested multiplex PCR rounds, a slightly modified ARM-PCR procedure. The first two PCR rounds used multiplex TRBV1-TRBV30 forward primers with a Cbeta reverse primer, each for approximately 11 cycles. TCRdb applied fastp at Q25 and MiXCR to the public reads, then kept only in-frame beta chains. Here each entry gathers all rows of one CDR3 protein and keeps the most common genes and DNA. Here the sample has about 22,000 distinct CDR3 sequences; 80% occur a single time. Less than 40% of the sample goes to the ten largest clones.

Source material: liver tumor tissue from sampling region 2. The intended sense of this specimen's cell subset or site label: tumor region T2, inferior pole. These receptors were collected from a woman in her 30s with primary liver carcinoma and hepatitis B virus infection.

Notes on this clonotype: A read error may account for a junction end that differs from germline. The J gene is TRBJ1-2, the V gene TRBV4-2; D gene unclear. The CDR3 length is 17 residues. Germline lookup yields CDR1 LGHNA and CDR2 YNFKEQ. The CDR3 here is CASSQVSLGERSYGYTF. CDR3 nucleotides: TGTGCCAGTAGCCAAGTCTCACTAGGCGAACGAAGCTATGGCTACACCTTC.

A remark on this clonotype: One end of the junction varies from germline; a read error may be responsible. V is TRBV4-2 and J is TRBJ2-5; 7 bases line up with TRBD2. The CDR3 contains 15 residues. Per the germline V gene, CDR1 is LGHNA and CDR2 is YNFKEQ. This CDR3 reads CTSSQGGRVQETQYF. CDR3 nucleotides: TGTACCAGCAGCCAAGGAGGGAGGGTCCAAGAGACCCAATACTTC.

Regarding this clonotype: Lacking the conserved final phenylalanine or tryptophan, this CDR3 likely reflects a read error. This chain connects TRBV10-3 to TRBJ2-5, with D unclear. Germline-derived CDR1 and CDR2 are ENHRY and SYGVKD. The CDR3 totals 15 residues. The CDR3 bases are TGTGCAATCAGTGAGTCGGTTACCAGACAAGAGACCCAGTACTCC. Its translation: CAISESVTRQETQYS.

With regard to this clonotype: Given the absence of the conserved phenylalanine or tryptophan at the CDR3 end, a read error is likely. The J gene is TRBJ2-2, the V gene TRBV2, with TRBD2 matching over 8 bases. Trimming removed 6 bases from V and 5 bases from J; junction bases left unmatched: 11. The CDR3 extends over 16 amino acids. The germline gives CDR1 SNHLY, CDR2 FYNNEI. This chain's CDR3 is CASRRGLAGNTGELFC. The CDR3 DNA is TGTGCCAGCAGGAGGGGATTAGCGGGAAATACCGGGGAGCTGTTTTGT.

Many counts were recorded for this clonotype. The rearrangement uses TRBV11-2 and TRBJ2-7; D perhaps matches TRBD2 (5 bases). Trimming took off 7 bases at V and 3 bases at J, with 16 bases between the two ends. The CDR3 is 14 amino acids. Germline V gene data show CDR1 as SGHAT and CDR2 as FQNNGV. The chain's CDR3 is CASTLEYGDYEQYF. The DNA for the CDR3 is TGTGCCAGCACCCTAGAGTACGGGGACTACGAGCAGTACTTC.

In its sample, this clonotype was seen once. This chain links TRBV30 with TRBJ2-3; possibly TRBD1 or TRBD2 for D (5 bases each). This CDR3 has 15 residues. Germline CDR1 GTSNPN, CDR2 SVGIG (reference sequence). V was clipped by 3 bases and J by 4 bases, with 17 bases between them. The chain's CDR3 is CAWRFVEGIADTQYF. The DNA for the CDR3 is TGTGCCTGGAGATTTGTCGAGGGGATTGCAGATACGCAGTATTTT.

On this clonotype: A read error is likely, as this CDR3 ends without the conserved phenylalanine or tryptophan. The DNA is left out, because the CDR3 cannot be placed on it with certainty; the CDR3 is given as TCRdb lists it. This chain links TRBV7-9 with TRBJ2-3; TRBD1 is taken as the D call from the table, unchecked against the DNA. Germline CDR1 is SEHNR and CDR2 is FQNEAQ (reference sequence). The CDR3 spans 16 residues, counting both ends. The CDR3 region is CASSSARGVSTDTQFL.

Remarks on this clonotype: A clone one base away is much larger, so this may be a read error. The rearrangement uses TRBV12-3 or TRBV12-4 and TRBJ1-1; D uncertain. The CDR3 has 13 residues. The CDR3 reads CVSSLNSLTEAFF. CDR3 in DNA: TGTGTCAGCAGTTTAAATTCTCTCACTGAAGCTTTCTTT.